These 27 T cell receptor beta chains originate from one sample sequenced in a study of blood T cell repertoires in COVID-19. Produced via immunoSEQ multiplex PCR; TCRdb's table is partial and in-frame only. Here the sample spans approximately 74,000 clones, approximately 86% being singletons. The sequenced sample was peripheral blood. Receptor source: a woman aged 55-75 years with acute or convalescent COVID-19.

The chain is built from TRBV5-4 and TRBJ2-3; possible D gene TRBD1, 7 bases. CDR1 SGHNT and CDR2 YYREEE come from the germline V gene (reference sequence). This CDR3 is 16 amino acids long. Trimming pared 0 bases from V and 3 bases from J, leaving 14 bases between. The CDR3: CASSLGGTVGTDTQYF. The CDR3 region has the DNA TGTGCCAGCAGCTTGGGCGGGACAGTAGGAACAGATACGCAGTATTTT.

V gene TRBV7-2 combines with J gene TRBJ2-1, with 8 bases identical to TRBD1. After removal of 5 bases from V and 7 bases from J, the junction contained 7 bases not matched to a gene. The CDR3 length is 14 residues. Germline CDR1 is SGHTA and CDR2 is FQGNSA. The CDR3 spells CASSTGQGRNEQFF. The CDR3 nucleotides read TGTGCCAGCAGCACTGGACAGGGAAGAAATGAGCAGTTCTTC.

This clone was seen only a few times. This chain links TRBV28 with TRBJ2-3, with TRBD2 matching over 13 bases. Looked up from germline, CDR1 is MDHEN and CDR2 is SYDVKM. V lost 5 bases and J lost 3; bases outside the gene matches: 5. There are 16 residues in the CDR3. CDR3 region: CASSTSGRALTDTQYF. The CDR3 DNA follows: TGTGCCAGCAGTACTAGCGGGAGGGCCCTAACAGATACGCAGTATTTT. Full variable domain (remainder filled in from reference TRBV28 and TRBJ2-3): DVKVTQSSRYLVKRTGEKVFLECVQDMDHENMFWYRQDPGLGLRLIYFSYDVKMKEKGDIPEGYSVSREKKERFSLILESASTNQTSMYLCASSTSGRALTDTQYFGPGTRLTVL.

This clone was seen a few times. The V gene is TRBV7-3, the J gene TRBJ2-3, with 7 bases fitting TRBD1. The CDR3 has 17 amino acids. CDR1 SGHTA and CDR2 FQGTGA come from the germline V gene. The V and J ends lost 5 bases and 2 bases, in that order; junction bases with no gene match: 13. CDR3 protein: CASSTRSGRGYTDTQYF. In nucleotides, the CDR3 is TGTGCCAGCAGCACAAGGTCGGGCAGGGGGTACACAGATACGCAGTATTTT.

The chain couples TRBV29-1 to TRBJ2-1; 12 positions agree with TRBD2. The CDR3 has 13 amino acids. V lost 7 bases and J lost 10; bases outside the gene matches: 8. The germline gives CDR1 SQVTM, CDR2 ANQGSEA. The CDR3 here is CSGSTSGSREQFF. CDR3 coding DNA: TGCAGCGGGTCGACTAGCGGGAGCCGAGAGCAGTTCTTC.

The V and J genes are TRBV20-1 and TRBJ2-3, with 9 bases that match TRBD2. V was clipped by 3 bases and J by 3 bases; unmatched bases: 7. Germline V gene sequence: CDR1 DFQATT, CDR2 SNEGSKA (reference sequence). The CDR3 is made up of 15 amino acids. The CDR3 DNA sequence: TGCAGTGCTAGTTGGCCTAGCGGGGTAACAGATACGCAGTATTTT. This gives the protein CSASWPSGVTDTQYF.

CDR3 protein: CASSPGTGNRYGYTF. The CDR3 DNA reads as TGTGCCAGCTCACCCGGGACAGGGAACCGCTATGGCTACACCTTC. J is TRBJ1-2 and V is TRBV18; 9 positions agree with TRBD1. This CDR3 comprises 15 residues. The germline gives CDR1 KGHSH, CDR2 LQKENI. J was trimmed by 4 bases and V by 3 bases; bases with no gene match: 6.

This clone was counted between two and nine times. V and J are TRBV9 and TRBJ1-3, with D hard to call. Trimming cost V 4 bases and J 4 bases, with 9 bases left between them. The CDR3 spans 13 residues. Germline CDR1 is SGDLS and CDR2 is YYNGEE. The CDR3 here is CASSSPAGNTIYF. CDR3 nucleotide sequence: TGTGCCAGCAGCTCGCCAGCGGGAAACACCATATATTTT.

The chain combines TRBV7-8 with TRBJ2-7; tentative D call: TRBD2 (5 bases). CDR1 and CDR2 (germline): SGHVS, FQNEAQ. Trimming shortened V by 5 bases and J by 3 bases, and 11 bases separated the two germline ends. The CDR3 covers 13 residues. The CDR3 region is CASSPRSGYEQYF. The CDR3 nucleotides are TGTGCCAGCAGCCCAAGGAGCGGCTACGAGCAGTACTTC.

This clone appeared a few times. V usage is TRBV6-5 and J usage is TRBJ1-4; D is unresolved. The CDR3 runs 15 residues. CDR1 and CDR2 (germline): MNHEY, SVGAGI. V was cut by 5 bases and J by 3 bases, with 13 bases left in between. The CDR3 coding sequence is TGTGCCAGCAGTCCTGCGGAGGGATCTAATGAAAAACTGTTTTTT. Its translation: CASSPAEGSNEKLFF.

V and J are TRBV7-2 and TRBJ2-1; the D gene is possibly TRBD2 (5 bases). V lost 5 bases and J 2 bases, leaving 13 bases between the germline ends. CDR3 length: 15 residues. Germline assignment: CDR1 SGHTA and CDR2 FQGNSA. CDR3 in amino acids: CASSLSESAYNEQFF. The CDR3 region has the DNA TGTGCCAGCAGCCTTAGCGAGAGTGCCTACAATGAGCAGTTCTTC.

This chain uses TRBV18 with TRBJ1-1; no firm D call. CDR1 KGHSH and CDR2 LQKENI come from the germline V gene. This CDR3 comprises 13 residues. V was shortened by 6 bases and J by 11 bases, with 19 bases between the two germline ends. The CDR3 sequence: CASSTTVEWEAFF. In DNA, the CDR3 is TGTGCCAGCTCGACGACCGTCGAATGGGAGGCTTTCTTT.

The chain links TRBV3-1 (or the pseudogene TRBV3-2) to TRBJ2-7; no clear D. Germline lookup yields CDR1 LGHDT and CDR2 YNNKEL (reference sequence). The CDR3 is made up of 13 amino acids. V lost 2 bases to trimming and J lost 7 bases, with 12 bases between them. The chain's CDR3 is CASSQSGMREQYF. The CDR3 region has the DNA TGTGCCAGCAGCCAATCGGGTATGCGGGAGCAGTACTTC.

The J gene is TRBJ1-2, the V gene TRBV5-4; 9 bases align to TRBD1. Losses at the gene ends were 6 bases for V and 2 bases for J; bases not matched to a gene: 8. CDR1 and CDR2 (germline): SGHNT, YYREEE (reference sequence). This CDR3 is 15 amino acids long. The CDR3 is CASNPGQGRNYGYTF. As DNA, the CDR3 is TGTGCCAGCAACCCGGGACAGGGCCGAAACTATGGCTACACCTTC.

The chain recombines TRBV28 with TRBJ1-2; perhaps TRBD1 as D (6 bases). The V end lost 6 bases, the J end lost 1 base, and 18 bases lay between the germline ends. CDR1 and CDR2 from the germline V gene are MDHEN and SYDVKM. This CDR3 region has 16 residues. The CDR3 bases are TGTGCCAGCAGCACAACAGGGATTCTAGTTAACTATGGCTACACCTTC. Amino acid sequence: CASSTTGILVNYGYTF.

The CDR3 region is CASSLASGRAYGGELFF. In nucleotides, the CDR3 is TGTGCCAGCAGCTTGGCTAGCGGGAGGGCCTATGGCGGGGAGCTGTTTTTT. The chain is built from TRBV5-4 and TRBJ2-2; 12 bases match TRBD2. Losses at the gene ends were 0 bases for V and 7 bases for J; bases not matched to a gene: 7. Germline values: CDR1 SGHNT, CDR2 YYREEE (reference sequence). The CDR3 has 17 amino acids.

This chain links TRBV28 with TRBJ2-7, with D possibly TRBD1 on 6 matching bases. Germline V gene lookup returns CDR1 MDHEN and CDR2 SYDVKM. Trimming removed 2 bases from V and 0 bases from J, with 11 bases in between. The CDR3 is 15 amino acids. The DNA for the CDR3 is TGTGCCAGCAGTTTAGGGGGACAAACCTCCTACGAGCAGTACTTC. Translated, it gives CASSLGGQTSYEQYF.

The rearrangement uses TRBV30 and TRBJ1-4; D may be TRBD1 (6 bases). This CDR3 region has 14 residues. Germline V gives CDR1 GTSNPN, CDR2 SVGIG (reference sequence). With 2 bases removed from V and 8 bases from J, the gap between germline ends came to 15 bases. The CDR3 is CAWSTGQLSEKLFF. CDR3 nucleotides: TGTGCCTGGAGTACTGGACAGCTATCGGAAAAACTGTTTTTT. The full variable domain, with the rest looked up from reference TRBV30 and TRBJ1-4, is SQTIHQWPATLVQPVGSPLSLECTVEGTSNPNLYWYRQAAGRGLQLLFYSVGIGQISSEVPQNLSASRPQDRQFILSSKKLLLSDSGFYLCAWSTGQLSEKLFFGSGTQLSVL.

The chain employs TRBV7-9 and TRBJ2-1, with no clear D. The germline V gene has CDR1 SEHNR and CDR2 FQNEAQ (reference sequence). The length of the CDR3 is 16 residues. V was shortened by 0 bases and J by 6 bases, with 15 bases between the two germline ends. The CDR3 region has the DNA TGTGCCAGCAGCTTAGCTTCGGGTTCCTCTTCCAATGAGCAGTTCTTC. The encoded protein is CASSLASGSSSNEQFF.

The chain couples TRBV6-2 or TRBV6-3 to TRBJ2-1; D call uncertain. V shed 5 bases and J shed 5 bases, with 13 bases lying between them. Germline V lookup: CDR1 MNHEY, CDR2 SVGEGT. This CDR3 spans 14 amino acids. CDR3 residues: CASSISQTNNEQFF. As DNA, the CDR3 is TGTGCCAGCAGTATCTCCCAGACAAACAATGAGCAGTTCTTC.

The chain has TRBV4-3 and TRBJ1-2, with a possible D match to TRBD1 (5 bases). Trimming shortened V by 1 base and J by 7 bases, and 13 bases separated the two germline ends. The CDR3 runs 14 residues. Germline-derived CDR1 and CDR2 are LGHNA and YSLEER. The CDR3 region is CASSQGAGVVGYTF. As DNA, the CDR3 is TGCGCCAGCAGCCAAGGGGCGGGGGTAGTTGGCTACACCTTC.

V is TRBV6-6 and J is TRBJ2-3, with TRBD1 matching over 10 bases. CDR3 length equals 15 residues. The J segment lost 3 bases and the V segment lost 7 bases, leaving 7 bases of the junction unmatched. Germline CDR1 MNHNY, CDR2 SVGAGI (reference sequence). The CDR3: CASTPTGQGTDTQYF. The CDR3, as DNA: TGTGCCAGCACCCCCACGGGACAGGGGACAGATACGCAGTATTTT.

The CDR3, as DNA: TGTGCCAGCAGCCCACATGGGGCAAGCGGGAGGGCTGGGGCCAACGTCCTGACTTTC. Amino acids: CASSPHGASGRAGANVLTF. V usage is TRBV9 and J usage is TRBJ2-6, with 10 positions matching TRBD2. Germline lookup yields CDR1 SGDLS and CDR2 YYNGEE. There are 19 residues in the CDR3. The junction had 12 bases not matched to a gene; V was cut back by 4 bases and J by 2 bases.

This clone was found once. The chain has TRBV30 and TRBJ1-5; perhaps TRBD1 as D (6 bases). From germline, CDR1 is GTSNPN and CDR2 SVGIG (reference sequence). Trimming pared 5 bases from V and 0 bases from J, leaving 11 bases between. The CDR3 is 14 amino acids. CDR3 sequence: CAWAGENSNQPQHF. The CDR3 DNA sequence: TGTGCCTGGGCAGGGGAAAATAGCAATCAGCCCCAGCATTTT.

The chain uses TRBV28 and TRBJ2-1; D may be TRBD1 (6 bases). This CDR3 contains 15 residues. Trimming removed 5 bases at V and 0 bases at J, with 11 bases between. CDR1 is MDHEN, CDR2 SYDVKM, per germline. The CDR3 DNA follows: TGTGCCAGCAGTCCGGACAGCGTCTCCTACAATGAGCAGTTCTTC. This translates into CASSPDSVSYNEQFF.

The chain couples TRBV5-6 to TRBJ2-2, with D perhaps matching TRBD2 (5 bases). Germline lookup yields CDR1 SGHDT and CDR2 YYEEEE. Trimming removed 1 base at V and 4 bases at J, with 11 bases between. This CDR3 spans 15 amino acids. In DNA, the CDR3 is TGTGCCAGCAGCTTGCGAGGGCATCGCACCGGGGAGCTGTTTTTT. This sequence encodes CASSLRGHRTGELFF.

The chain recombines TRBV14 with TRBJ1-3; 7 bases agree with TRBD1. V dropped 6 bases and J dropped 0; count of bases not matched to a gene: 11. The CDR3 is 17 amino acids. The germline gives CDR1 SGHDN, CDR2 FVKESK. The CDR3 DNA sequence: TGTGCCAGCAGTCCCGGGACAGCCATTAGCTCTGGAAACACCATATATTTT. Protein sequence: CASSPGTAISSGNTIYF.